Below, 27 T cell receptor beta chains from the same sample are listed, as sequenced in a study of cytomegalovirus exposure and HLA in healthy donors. PCR amplification relied on 60 Vbeta primers (plus 13 Jbeta primers). Using immunoSEQ multiplex PCR, the repertoire was profiled, and TCRdb retains in-frame clones only, with some absent. The data show 50,000 to 70,000 clones, almost 80% seen once. The material sequenced was PBMCs. The origin of the receptors is a girl aged 10 to 17 in good health and CMV-seropositive.

This clone has a handful of counts. The chain combines TRBV6-5 with TRBJ1-1; 8 bases match TRBD1. From germline, CDR1 is MNHEY and CDR2 SVGAGI. CDR3 length equals 14 residues. The V segment lost 5 bases and the J segment 7 bases; nucleotides outside the gene matches: 9. The DNA of the CDR3 is TGTGCCAGCAGTCTATCCCGAGGGACAGGTGAAGCTTTCTTT. Translation gives CASSLSRGTGEAFF.

This clone showed up just once. J is TRBJ1-3 and V is TRBV28, with unresolved D. Trimming pared 7 bases from V and 0 bases from J, leaving 10 bases between. The CDR3 has 14 residues. Germline assignment: CDR1 MDHEN and CDR2 SYDVKM. This CDR3 reads CASKPGSSGNTIYF. CDR3 bases: TGTGCCAGCAAGCCGGGTTCCTCTGGAAACACCATATATTTT.

This CDR3 is CASSPEPTGGTEAFF. In nucleotides, the CDR3 is TGTGCCAGTAGTCCGGAGCCTACAGGGGGCACTGAAGCTTTCTTT. The chain has TRBV19 and TRBJ1-1, with TRBD1 matching over 8 bases. V gave up 5 bases and J gave up 4 bases; unmatched junction bases: 9. Looked up from germline, CDR1 is LNHDA and CDR2 is SQIVND (reference sequence). CDR3 length: 15 residues.

V usage is TRBV18 and J usage is TRBJ2-7; 7 bases are shared with TRBD2. The CDR3 is 14 amino acids. CDR1 KGHSH and CDR2 LQKENI come from the germline V gene. With V trimmed by 5 bases and J by 1 base, 5 bases remained unmatched. CDR3: CASSSGTTSYEQYF. The CDR3 DNA sequence: TGTGCCAGCTCATCCGGGACTACTTCCTACGAGCAGTACTTC.

The chain employs TRBV5-1 and TRBJ1-1; 9 bases are a match to TRBD1. Germline V CDR1 and CDR2: SGHRS, YFSETQ. Losses at the gene ends were 4 bases for V and 3 bases for J; bases not matched to a gene: 13. The CDR3 loop spans 17 amino acids. CDR3 DNA sequence: TGCGCCAGCAGCGGCGGGACAGGGCGGTTTAAGGACACTGAAGCTTTCTTT. It translates to CASSGGTGRFKDTEAFF.

V is TRBV7-2 and J is TRBJ2-3, with D possibly TRBD2 on 6 matching bases. Germline CDR1 and CDR2: SGHTA and FQGNSA. The germline V and J ends were trimmed by 3 bases and 4 bases, with 8 bases remaining between them. The CDR3 spans 13 residues. DNA of the CDR3: TGTGCCAGCAGCTTGTGGGGGGCAGATACGCAGTATTTT. This translates into CASSLWGADTQYF.

V usage is TRBV6-5 and J usage is TRBJ2-5, with TRBD1 matching over 8 bases. The better agreement between TRBJ2-7 and the DNA end casts doubt on the J call. This CDR3 spans 15 amino acids. Germline values: CDR1 MNHEY, CDR2 SVGAGI. The CDR3 DNA reads as TGTGCCAGCAGCCCACGCTCCGGACAGGGCCACGAGCAGTACTTC. Protein product: CASSPRSGQGHEQYF.

CDR3 bases: TGCGCCAGCAGCCAAGATCCCCAGGATTATGGCTACACCTTC. This codes for CASSQDPQDYGYTF. This chain joins TRBV4-1 and TRBJ1-2; D unclear. Trimming took 0 bases from V and 5 from J, leaving 10 bases between them. Per germline, CDR1 MGHRA and CDR2 YSYEKL. The CDR3 length is 14 residues.

This clone was seen only once. This rearrangement joins TRBV4-3 to TRBJ2-7; 7 positions agree with TRBD1. The germline V gene has CDR1 LGHNA and CDR2 YSLEER. This CDR3 region has 17 residues. Trimming took 1 base from V and 2 from J; bases not matched to a gene: 11. CDR3 coding DNA: TGCGCCAGCAGCCAAGGGACGGACAGGCACAATCCCTACGAGCAGTACTTC. Translation gives CASSQGTDRHNPYEQYF.

This clone was observed a handful of times. The chain combines TRBV6-1 with TRBJ1-5; D is unresolved. Germline loops: CDR1 MNHNS, CDR2 SASEGT. The CDR3 runs 14 residues. Trimming pared 3 bases from V and 4 bases from J, leaving 10 bases between. This CDR3 reads CASSDGQLNQPQHF. In nucleotides, the CDR3 is TGTGCCAGCAGTGATGGGCAGCTTAATCAGCCCCAGCATTTT.

On this clone itself: A read error may produce the germline difference seen at one junction end. The chain couples TRBV4-2 to TRBJ1-2; D unresolved. The CDR3 is 13 amino acids. Germline V gene sequence: CDR1 LGHNA, CDR2 YNFKEQ. CDR3 coding DNA: TGTGCCAGCAGCCAAGAGGCCCTATTGGACTCTCGCTTC. It translates to CASSQEALLDSRF.

The table lists this clone with a few counts. V is TRBV6-4 and J is TRBJ1-1; the match to TRBD1 covers 7 bases. Trimming removed 3 bases from V and 2 bases from J; junction bases left unmatched: 3. Germline CDR1 MRHNA, CDR2 SNTAGT. This CDR3 region has 14 residues. The CDR3 protein is CASSDRDRNTEAFF. CDR3 sequence (DNA): TGTGCCAGCAGTGATCGGGACAGAAACACTGAAGCTTTCTTT.

The V call is TRBV28, the J call TRBJ1-1, with D possibly TRBD1 on 6 matching bases. CDR1 MDHEN and CDR2 SYDVKM come from the germline V gene. This CDR3 is built from 12 residues. Trimming shortened V by 4 bases and J by 8 bases, and 11 bases separated the two germline ends. In nucleotides, the CDR3 is TGTGCCAGCAGTTCGTTCGGACAGGAAGCTTTCTTT. Its protein product is CASSSFGQEAFF.

J is TRBJ2-6 and V is TRBV28, with TRBD1 identical over 7 bases. The germline V gene has CDR1 MDHEN and CDR2 SYDVKM. Trimming took 5 bases from V and 2 from J; bases not matched to a gene: 6. The CDR3 contains 16 residues. CDR3 nucleotides: TGTGCCAGCAGTCCAGGACAGGTCCCTGGGGCCAACGTCCTGACTTTC. Translated: CASSPGQVPGANVLTF. Variable domain in full (rest from reference TRBV28 and TRBJ2-6): DVKVTQSSRYLVKRTGEKVFLECVQDMDHENMFWYRQDPGLGLRLIYFSYDVKMKEKGDIPEGYSVSREKKERFSLILESASTNQTSMYLCASSPGQVPGANVLTFGAGSRLTVL.

The chain recombines TRBV5-1 with TRBJ2-5, with D possibly TRBD2 on 5 matching bases. The V end lost 4 bases, the J end lost 1 base, and 14 bases lay between the germline ends. Per the germline V gene, CDR1 is SGHRS and CDR2 is YFSETQ. There are 15 residues in the CDR3. For the CDR3, the DNA is TGCGCCAGCAGCGCGGGCAGTAGGATCCAAGAGACCCAGTACTTC. Translation gives CASSAGSRIQETQYF.

The chain joins TRBV18 to TRBJ1-2; 8 bases align to TRBD1. The germline V gene has CDR1 KGHSH and CDR2 LQKENI. The CDR3 extends over 14 amino acids. The junction had 8 bases not matched to a gene; V was cut back by 5 bases and J by 6 bases. For the CDR3, the DNA is TGTGCCAGCTCATTCTCCGGACAGGGCGATGGCTACACCTTC. Translation: CASSFSGQGDGYTF.

This clone was detected only a few times. V gene TRBV27 combines with J gene TRBJ2-7; TRBD1 matches 11 bases. From germline, CDR1 is MNHEY and CDR2 SMNVEV (reference sequence). Losses at the gene ends were 6 bases for V and 7 bases for J; bases not matched to a gene: 11. This CDR3 contains 15 residues. The CDR3 sequence: CASSPFGQGAEEQYF. The CDR3, as DNA: TGTGCCAGCAGCCCCTTCGGACAGGGGGCCGAAGAGCAGTACTTC.

This clone was recorded once. This sequence joins TRBV18 and TRBJ1-1; possible D gene TRBD1, 6 bases. This CDR3 is built from 15 residues. Trimming shortened V by 2 bases and J by 6 bases, and 16 bases separated the two germline ends. The V gene's germline CDR1 is KGHSH and CDR2 LQKENI. The CDR3 DNA reads TGTGCCAGCTCACCAGGACGCGCCAAGGGGGCTGAAGCTTTCTTT. Its protein product is CASSPGRAKGAEAFF.

The V and J genes are TRBV7-2 and TRBJ2-7; D is unresolved. The germline gives CDR1 SGHTA, CDR2 FQGNSA. This CDR3 region has 14 residues. Trimming cost V 0 bases and J 9 bases, with 15 bases left between them. The CDR3 sequence is CASSLALTPAGQYF. The CDR3 DNA reads as TGTGCCAGCAGCTTAGCGCTAACCCCGGCAGGGCAGTACTTC.

The rearrangement uses TRBV5-8 and TRBJ1-5, with no clear D. Germline V gene lookup returns CDR1 SGHTS and CDR2 YDEGEE. This CDR3 contains 15 residues. With 4 bases removed from V and 1 base from J, the gap between germline ends came to 12 bases. This CDR3 is CASSTWGVSNQPQHF. In nucleotides, the CDR3 is TGTGCCAGCAGCACGTGGGGAGTGAGCAATCAGCCCCAGCATTTT.

J is TRBJ2-3 and V is TRBV6-5; the match to TRBD2 covers 12 bases. This CDR3 is built from 15 residues. Germline values: CDR1 MNHEY, CDR2 SVGAGI. After removal of 5 bases from V and 5 bases from J, the junction contained 5 bases not matched to a gene. CDR3 nucleotide sequence: TGTGCCAGCAGTCTAGCGGGAGGGCCGGTAGATACGCAGTATTTT. Translating it yields CASSLAGGPVDTQYF.

V is TRBV6-5 and J is TRBJ2-7, with D perhaps TRBD2 (6 bases). Between the trimmed V and J ends, which lost 0 bases and 6 bases, there was a span of 12 bases. The germline V gene has CDR1 MNHEY and CDR2 SVGAGI. The CDR3 sequence is 14 residues long. Here the CDR3 reads CASSYSTGESEQYF. CDR3 nucleotides: TGTGCCAGCAGTTACTCAACGGGGGAGAGCGAGCAGTACTTC.

The V and J genes are TRBV2 and TRBJ1-1, with D possibly being TRBD1 (6 bases). This CDR3 is 16 amino acids long. Germline loops: CDR1 SNHLY, CDR2 FYNNEI. V lost 7 bases, J lost 0 bases, and 18 bases lay in between. CDR3 sequence: CASTSNRQVLNTEAFF. CDR3 nucleotides: TGTGCCAGCACCTCCAACAGACAGGTTTTGAACACTGAAGCTTTCTTT.

This sequence joins TRBV28 and TRBJ1-1; 7 bases are shared with TRBD1. This CDR3 spans 14 amino acids. With V trimmed by 6 bases and J by 9 bases, 13 bases remained unmatched. Germline assignment: CDR1 MDHEN and CDR2 SYDVKM. CDR3 DNA: TGTGCCAGCAGGGCCGGGACAGCCGGTCTTAAAGCTTTCTTT. The encoded protein is CASRAGTAGLKAFF.

The chain has TRBV6-5 and TRBJ2-7; D is perhaps TRBD2 (7 bases). Germline values: CDR1 MNHEY, CDR2 SVGAGI. The V and J ends lost 8 bases and 4 bases respectively, with 21 bases between them. This CDR3 comprises 15 residues. CDR3 coding DNA: TGTGCCAGCCGGACAGAGACTGGCGGGGGATACGAGCAGTACTTC. Translation: CASRTETGGGYEQYF.

The genes are TRBV25-1 and TRBJ2-5, with D maybe TRBD1 (6 bases). V was cut by 3 bases and J by 11 bases, with 19 bases left in between. CDR3 length: 14 residues. Germline CDR1 MGHDK, CDR2 SYGVNS. CDR3 DNA: TGTGCCAGCAGTGAGTCGGGACACCAGCCGGAGCAGTACTTC. It translates to CASSESGHQPEQYF.

The rearrangement joins TRBV29-1 to TRBJ1-2; a possible D gene is TRBD1 (6 bases). Germline V gene lookup returns CDR1 SQVTM and CDR2 ANQGSEA. This CDR3 has 16 amino acids. The V end was cut by 5 bases, the J end by 7 bases, with 26 bases between. The DNA of the CDR3 is TGCAGCGTTTTTGGTCCCCATAACAGGGATAGCTCTGGCTACACCTTC. This sequence encodes CSVFGPHNRDSSGYTF.